The 15 T cell receptor beta chains reported below all come from one sample, sequenced in a study of long-term antiretroviral therapy in people with HIV. Runs used v3.0 of the immunoSEQ assay and were done at survey level. The assay was immunoSEQ multiplex PCR, and TCRdb's table has in-frame clones only and misses some. The sample consists of around 15,000 clones, about 89% of them appearing once. Specimen: unsorted PBMCs, collected 0.6 years after starting antiretroviral therapy. These receptors came from a middle-aged woman with HIV.

The chain combines TRBV7-9 with TRBJ2-3, with 15 bases that match TRBD2. The CDR3 spans 18 residues. Trimming removed 5 bases from V and 0 bases from J; junction bases left unmatched: 6. Germline CDR1 is SEHNR and CDR2 is FQNEAQ (reference sequence). CDR3: CASSLGLAGGTSTDTQYF. CDR3 DNA sequence: TGTGCCAGCAGCCTGGGACTAGCGGGGGGTACTAGCACAGATACGCAGTATTTT.

The gene calls are TRBV30 and TRBJ1-1; the D is unclear. The germline gives CDR1 GTSNPN, CDR2 SVGIG (reference sequence). The germline V and J ends were trimmed by 4 bases and 4 bases, with 19 bases remaining between them. CDR3 length: 15 residues. CDR3 DNA: TGTGCCTGGACTTTACCGGCGGGGAGGACCACTGAAGCTTTCTTT. Translating gives CAWTLPAGRTTEAFF.

The V call is TRBV6-5, the J call TRBJ1-1; weak D call: TRBD1 (5 bases). The CDR3 runs to 16 residues. Germline CDR1 is MNHEY and CDR2 is SVGAGI. Trimming took off 0 bases at V and 0 bases at J, with 11 bases between the two ends. CDR3 in amino acids: CASSYSTVRMNTEAFF. As DNA, the CDR3 is TGTGCCAGCAGTTACTCGACAGTCAGGATGAACACTGAAGCTTTCTTT.

This chain links TRBV28 with TRBJ2-6; D possibly corresponds to TRBD1 (5 bases). Looked up from germline, CDR1 is MDHEN and CDR2 is SYDVKM. CDR3 length: 14 residues. V lost 4 bases and J 7 bases, leaving 11 bases between the germline ends. CDR3 coding DNA: TGTGCCAGCAGTTCACCTCAGGGAGCCAACGTCCTGACTTTC. Translation: CASSSPQGANVLTF.

The sample holds a few counts of this clone. The CDR3 spells CAWGSHRDSPLHF. Here the CDR3 DNA reads TGTGCCTGGGGATCCCACAGGGATTCACCCCTCCACTTT. J is TRBJ1-6 and V is TRBV30, with D tentatively TRBD1 (6 bases). Germline-derived CDR1 and CDR2 are GTSNPN and SVGIG (reference sequence). The CDR3 spans 13 residues. V shed 5 bases and J shed 8 bases, with 13 bases lying between them.

V usage is TRBV5-4 and J usage is TRBJ1-1; 7 bases are a match to TRBD1. The CDR3 loop spans 13 amino acids. V shed 4 bases, J shed 10 bases, and the junction held 10 bases outside the gene matches. Germline V CDR1 and CDR2: SGHNT, YYREEE (reference sequence). The CDR3 protein is CASSRGQFDGAFF. The CDR3 nucleotides are TGTGCCAGCAGCCGGGGACAGTTCGATGGAGCTTTCTTT.

This chain links TRBV18 with TRBJ1-4; D unclear. The CDR3 is 18 residues long. V dropped 2 bases and J dropped 0 bases, with 16 bases sitting between them. Germline V gene lookup returns CDR1 KGHSH and CDR2 LQKENI. CDR3 nucleotide sequence: TGTGCCAGCTCACCAAATTTCCTAGGGCAGGCAACTAATGAAAAACTGTTTTTT. Translation: CASSPNFLGQATNEKLFF.

This chain joins TRBV19 and TRBJ1-6; a weak D match, TRBD1 (6 bases). V was clipped by 5 bases and J by 3 bases, with 11 bases between them. CDR3 length: 15 residues. Germline CDR1 LNHDA, CDR2 SQIVND (reference sequence). CDR3 nucleotide sequence: TGTGCCAGTAGTCCCGGACAGTTCTATAATTCACCCCTCCACTTT. It translates to CASSPGQFYNSPLHF.

The chain joins TRBV2 to TRBJ1-2; maybe TRBD1 (6 bases). V gave up 6 bases and J gave up 1 base, with 15 bases separating them. This CDR3 spans 15 amino acids. Germline CDR1 SNHLY, CDR2 FYNNEI. CDR3 sequence: CASRPERGYNYGYTF. The CDR3 nucleotides are TGTGCCAGCAGACCCGAGAGGGGGTATAACTATGGCTACACCTTC. Based on the CDR3 plus reference TRBV2 and TRBJ1-2, the full variable domain is EPEVTQTPSHQVTQMGQEVILRCVPISNHLYFYWYRQILGQKVEFLVSFYNNEISEKSEIFDDQFSVERPDGSNFTLKIRSTKLEDSAMYFCASRPERGYNYGYTFGSGTRLTVV.

The rearrangement uses TRBV7-2 and TRBJ1-2; 7 bases fit TRBD1. This CDR3 spans 13 amino acids. Germline V CDR1 and CDR2: SGHTA, FQGNSA. The V segment lost 4 bases and the J segment 6 bases; nucleotides outside the gene matches: 5. The CDR3: CASSSRDRDGYTF. CDR3 nucleotide sequence: TGTGCCAGCAGCTCCCGGGACAGAGATGGCTACACCTTC.

The V and J genes are TRBV7-9 and TRBJ2-2; TRBD1 matches 9 bases. Germline CDR1 SEHNR, CDR2 FQNEAQ (reference sequence). The CDR3 totals 15 residues. J was trimmed by 5 bases and V by 4 bases; bases with no gene match: 5. In DNA form, the CDR3 reads TGTGCCAGCAGCTCCGGGACAGGGCGGACCGGGGAGCTGTTTTTT. It encodes CASSSGTGRTGELFF.

This sequence joins TRBV2 and TRBJ2-5; TRBD2 matches at 15 bases. The germline CDR1 and CDR2 sequences are SNHLY and FYNNEI. The CDR3 consists of 18 residues. The V segment lost 7 bases and the J segment 0 bases; nucleotides outside the gene matches: 9. The DNA for the CDR3 is TGTGCCAGCACCCCCGGGACTAGCGGGGGGTTAAACCAAGAGACCCAGTACTTC. Translated, it gives CASTPGTSGGLNQETQYF.

The chain recombines TRBV4-3 with TRBJ2-3; 10 bases map to TRBD2. CDR1 and CDR2 (germline): LGHNA, YSLEER. After removal of 0 bases from V and 6 bases from J, the junction contained 9 bases not matched to a gene. The CDR3 spans 17 residues. CDR3 sequence reads: CASSQDTAGGTPDTQYF. CDR3 sequence (DNA): TGCGCCAGCAGCCAAGATACAGCGGGGGGGACCCCGGATACGCAGTATTTT.

The rearrangement links TRBV6-5 to TRBJ2-2; D call uncertain. Germline CDR1 and CDR2: MNHEY and SVGAGI. The V and J ends lost 2 bases and 5 bases respectively, with 9 bases between them. CDR3 size: 14 residues. The CDR3 here is CASSYARATGELFF. The CDR3 region has the DNA TGTGCCAGCAGTTACGCACGGGCAACCGGGGAGCTGTTTTTT.

This clone was seen only once. J is TRBJ2-5 and V is TRBV7-2; D uncertain. V shed 3 bases and J shed 1 base, with 12 bases lying between them. This CDR3 is built from 15 residues. Germline-derived CDR1 and CDR2 are SGHTA and FQGNSA. The CDR3 region is CASSFLRLTQETQYF. The CDR3 DNA reads as TGTGCCAGCAGCTTCCTTCGCCTCACCCAAGAGACCCAGTACTTC.